The clone carrying this T cell receptor beta chain has just one count. Its antigen is as yet unknown. Amplification of TCR beta CDR3 regions was performed using RNA transcripts as template. Using the HTBI primer set, a first-round RT-PCR was run on the TCR CDR3. TCRdb redid the calling of the multiplex PCR reads with MiXCR, one entry per CDR3 protein. This sample yields hundreds of thousands of distinct CDR3 sequences, of which approximately 15% are seen a single time; approximately 13% belongs to the top ten. The entry originates in a study of T cells in Graves' hyperthyroidism and ophthalmopathy. Study findings and constraints: The majority of expanded thyroid clonotypes above 0.001 also appeared in blood.

Deletions cut 1 base from V and 12 bases from J, with 9 bases between. Germline CDR1 is DFQATT and CDR2 is SNEGSKA (reference sequence). The CDR3 consists of 10 residues. The chain carries TRBV20-1 and TRBJ1-1; tentative D call: TRBD1 (5 bases). Sequencing used blood. The sequence came from a woman aged 45-60 years with Graves' ophthalmopathy. As DNA, the CDR3 is TGCAGTGCTAGAGCAGGGAAACCTTTCTTT. This codes for CSARAGKPFF.